The entry below describes one T cell receptor (beta chain). The antigen is undetermined. The data are from a study of cytomegalovirus exposure and HLA in healthy donors. Study-level results: For TCR beta chains, V- and J-gene trimming was later linked to a missense DCLRE1C variant. Looking again later, the authors saw that most CMV-associated TCR beta chains seemed HLA-restricted.

The CDR3 spans 15 residues. Germline assignment: CDR1 SGHVS and CDR2 FQNEAQ. V trimming: 5 bases; J trimming: 4 bases; junction bases outside the gene matches: 7. The PCR used 60 Vbeta and 13 Jbeta primers. Data came from immunoSEQ multiplex PCR; TCRdb stores just in-frame clones and leaves some out. The sample has about 130,000 clones; over 70% are singletons. This TCR was recovered from a man aged 30 to 45 in good health and CMV-seronegative. What was sequenced was PBMCs. This chain links TRBV7-8 with TRBJ2-7, with 11 bases fitting TRBD2. CDR3 in DNA: TGTGCCAGCAGCCCGTCGGCTAGCGGGAGGTACGAGCAGTACTTC. Translating it yields CASSPSASGRYEQYF.